The clone carrying this T cell receptor (beta chain) was detected only once. The antigen is unknown. These data are taken from a study of T cell responses to AZD1222 COVID-19 vaccine. Second doses that came at about 4 or about 12 weeks were put together. Assay: immunoSEQ multiplex PCR; the TCRdb copy retains only in-frame clones and omits some. The data show about 130,000 clones, about 90% seen once. Findings and limits, study-wide: Repertoires were obtained solely post-peak T cell response. Reportedly, nearly half of unique spike TCRs recognized epitopes outside B.1.351/B.1.1.7 mutations.

The CDR3 contains 14 residues. Looked up from germline, CDR1 is GTSNPN and CDR2 is SVGIG (reference sequence). Trimming stripped 4 bases from V and 4 bases from J, with 16 bases between. V and J are TRBV30 and TRBJ1-1, with D possibly TRBD1 on 5 matching bases. Specimen: peripheral blood, collected 28 days after the second AZD1222 dose. The sequence derives from an adult who received the AZD1222 COVID-19 vaccine. The CDR3 nucleotides read TGTGCCTGGAATCAACGCCGGGGGGGCACTGAAGCTTTCTTT. Translation gives CAWNQRRGGTEAFF.